A selection of T cell receptor beta chains follows, all from one sample in a study of blood T cell repertoires in COVID-19. The data were produced by immunoSEQ multiplex PCR, yet TCRdb's version contains in-frame clones alone and is incomplete. The sample comprises some 220,000 clones, 80% to 85% of which are singletons, and about 2.4% rests with the top ten. The sequencing input was peripheral blood. These receptors were obtained from a woman aged 55-69 years with acute or convalescent COVID-19. CDR3s include the opening cysteine and the closing phenylalanine or tryptophan. Each record gives: clone size, V gene, J gene, D gene, CDR3 protein, CDR3 DNA. The D gene is left open where the match is weak. Some rows have no size entry. The others give once, few or many, or a class for an expanded clone.

clone_size: -
v_call: TRBV30
j_call: TRBJ1-2
d_call: TRBD1
cdr3_aa: CAWGSTGTGSLYGYTF
cdr3_nt: TGTGCCTGGGGTAGTACCGGGACAGGGAGCCTTTATGGCTACACCTTC

clone_size: once
v_call: TRBV28
j_call: TRBJ2-2
d_call: -
cdr3_aa: CASSFLAAGHEGSYTGELFF
cdr3_nt: TGTGCCAGCAGTTTCCTAGCGGCGGGACACGAGGGGTCCTACACCGGGGAGCTGTTTTTT

clone_size: -
v_call: TRBV6-1
j_call: TRBJ1-6
d_call: -
cdr3_aa: CASSDRGGTYNSPLHF
cdr3_nt: TGTGCCAGCAGTGATCGGGGGGGGACGTATAATTCACCCCTCCACTTT

clone_size: -
v_call: TRBV6-5
j_call: TRBJ1-5
d_call: -
cdr3_aa: CASSYDRYQPQHF
cdr3_nt: TGTGCCAGCAGTTACGACAGGTATCAGCCCCAGCATTTT

clone_size: -
v_call: TRBV18
j_call: TRBJ1-1
d_call: -
cdr3_aa: CASSPPGGRAFF
cdr3_nt: TGTGCCAGCTCACCACCGGGAGGGCGAGCTTTCTTT

clone_size: -
v_call: TRBV3-1/TRBV3-2
j_call: TRBJ1-6
d_call: -
cdr3_aa: CASSQSGGSLHF
cdr3_nt: TGTGCCAGCAGCCAGAGCGGTGGGTCCCTCCACTTT

clone_size: -
v_call: TRBV4-1
j_call: TRBJ2-2
d_call: -
cdr3_aa: CASSQTDLMTGELFF
cdr3_nt: TGCGCCAGCAGCCAAACGGACTTAATGACCGGGGAGCTGTTTTTT

clone_size: -
v_call: TRBV11-2
j_call: TRBJ2-7
d_call: TRBD1
cdr3_aa: CASSLGTGANYEQYF
cdr3_nt: TGTGCCAGCAGCTTAGGAACAGGGGCTAACTACGAGCAGTACTTC

clone_size: -
v_call: TRBV29-1
j_call: TRBJ1-3
d_call: TRBD1
cdr3_aa: CSVRDRTSSGNTIYF
cdr3_nt: TGCAGCGTACGGGACAGGACAAGCTCTGGAAACACCATATATTTT

clone_size: -
v_call: TRBV6-6
j_call: TRBJ1-2
d_call: TRBD1
cdr3_aa: CASREQGRGGYTF
cdr3_nt: TGTGCCAGCAGGGAACAGGGGCGGGGTGGCTACACCTTC

clone_size: -
v_call: TRBV5-1
j_call: TRBJ1-4
d_call: TRBD1
cdr3_aa: CASSFPGGNQSF
cdr3_nt: TGCGCCAGCAGCTTCCCAGGGGGGAACCAGAGTTTT

clone_size: -
v_call: TRBV6-5
j_call: TRBJ1-1
d_call: -
cdr3_aa: CASRRQGPSEAFF
cdr3_nt: TGTGCCAGCAGACGGCAGGGGCCGTCTGAAGCTTTCTTT

clone_size: -
v_call: TRBV5-4
j_call: TRBJ1-4
d_call: TRBD1
cdr3_aa: CASSLSTGGNEKLFF
cdr3_nt: TGTGCCAGCAGTTTGTCGACAGGGGGGAATGAAAAACTGTTTTTT

clone_size: -
v_call: TRBV20-1
j_call: TRBJ1-2
d_call: -
cdr3_aa: CSASFRSGRLPYGYTF
cdr3_nt: TGCAGTGCTAGTTTTCGGTCTGGCAGACTACCATATGGCTACACCTTC

clone_size: -
v_call: TRBV19
j_call: TRBJ1-5
d_call: -
cdr3_aa: CASSGHRVSNQPQHF
cdr3_nt: TGTGCCAGTAGTGGACATAGGGTTAGCAATCAGCCCCAGCATTTT

clone_size: few
v_call: TRBV7-9
j_call: TRBJ2-1
d_call: TRBD2
cdr3_aa: CASSLGGLHWFF
cdr3_nt: TGTGCCAGCAGCTTAGGGGGACTACATTGGTTCTTC

clone_size: -
v_call: TRBV19
j_call: TRBJ1-5
d_call: -
cdr3_aa: CASRLGMSNQPQHF
cdr3_nt: TGTGCCAGTAGATTGGGCATGAGCAATCAGCCCCAGCATTTT

clone_size: once
v_call: TRBV13
j_call: TRBJ2-3
d_call: TRBD1
cdr3_aa: CASSRRGGQGITDTQYF
cdr3_nt: TGTGCCAGCAGCCGAAGAGGGGGACAGGGAATTACAGATACGCAGTATTTT

clone_size: -
v_call: TRBV6-5
j_call: TRBJ2-1
d_call: -
cdr3_aa: CASSYDYPLNNEQFF
cdr3_nt: TGTGCCAGCAGTTACGACTATCCACTCAACAATGAGCAGTTCTTC

clone_size: -
v_call: TRBV6-4
j_call: TRBJ1-3
d_call: -
cdr3_aa: CASSDSSVAGNTIYF
cdr3_nt: TGTGCCAGCAGTGACTCGAGCGTGGCCGGAAACACCATATATTTT

clone_size: -
v_call: TRBV28
j_call: TRBJ1-6
d_call: -
cdr3_aa: CASSSIGYSPLHF
cdr3_nt: TGTGCCAGCAGTTCCATTGGCTATTCACCCCTCCACTTT

clone_size: -
v_call: TRBV6-1
j_call: TRBJ2-4
d_call: -
cdr3_aa: CASSEAWQGKNIQYF
cdr3_nt: TGTGCCAGCAGTGAAGCGTGGCAGGGGAAAAACATTCAGTACTTC

clone_size: -
v_call: TRBV9
j_call: TRBJ2-2
d_call: TRBD1
cdr3_aa: CASRAIFRDSRFGELFF
cdr3_nt: TGTGCCAGCAGAGCGATCTTCCGGGACAGCCGATTCGGGGAGCTGTTTTTT

clone_size: -
v_call: TRBV7-6
j_call: TRBJ2-2
d_call: TRBD2
cdr3_aa: CASSRTSGGTGELFF
cdr3_nt: TGTGCCAGCAGCCGGACTAGCGGGGGGACCGGGGAGCTGTTTTTT

clone_size: -
v_call: TRBV30
j_call: TRBJ1-1
d_call: -
cdr3_aa: CAWMLSGNTEAFF
cdr3_nt: TGTGCCTGGATGCTATCAGGGAACACTGAAGCTTTCTTT

clone_size: -
v_call: TRBV6-5
j_call: TRBJ2-7
d_call: -
cdr3_aa: CASSYSGATYEQYF
cdr3_nt: TGTGCCAGCAGTTACTCGGGGGCCACCTACGAGCAGTACTTC

clone_size: -
v_call: TRBV30
j_call: TRBJ1-2
d_call: -
cdr3_aa: CAWRGGTYGYTF
cdr3_nt: TGTGCCTGGAGAGGGGGAACCTATGGCTACACCTTC

clone_size: -
v_call: TRBV20-1
j_call: TRBJ1-1
d_call: -
cdr3_aa: CSVPSRAEAFF
cdr3_nt: TGCAGTGTTCCTTCTCGCGCTGAAGCTTTCTTT

clone_size: -
v_call: TRBV30
j_call: TRBJ1-5
d_call: -
cdr3_aa: CAWRAGGGGNQPQHF
cdr3_nt: TGTGCCTGGAGGGCGGGCGGGGGTGGCAATCAGCCCCAGCATTTT

clone_size: -
v_call: TRBV25-1
j_call: TRBJ1-6
d_call: -
cdr3_aa: CASSDGDYNSPLHF
cdr3_nt: TGTGCCAGCAGTGACGGGGACTATAATTCACCCCTCCACTTT

clone_size: few
v_call: TRBV20-1
j_call: TRBJ1-1
d_call: -
cdr3_aa: CSARDRGRTFF
cdr3_nt: TGCAGTGCTAGAGATAGGGGGAGAACTTTCTTT

clone_size: -
v_call: TRBV7-2
j_call: TRBJ1-1
d_call: -
cdr3_aa: CASSLGWLGREKNTEAFF
cdr3_nt: TGTGCCAGCAGCTTAGGGTGGTTGGGTAGGGAGAAGAACACTGAAGCTTTCTTT

clone_size: -
v_call: TRBV6-5
j_call: TRBJ1-2
d_call: -
cdr3_aa: CASIRGLGYGYTF
cdr3_nt: TGTGCCAGCATCCGGGGATTGGGCTATGGCTACACCTTC

clone_size: -
v_call: TRBV19
j_call: TRBJ2-3
d_call: TRBD1
cdr3_aa: CASSGQGGFSQYF
cdr3_nt: TGTGCCAGTAGTGGACAGGGAGGATTTTCTCAGTATTTT

clone_size: few
v_call: TRBV2
j_call: TRBJ1-2
d_call: -
cdr3_aa: CASRRDRSGGGYTF
cdr3_nt: TGTGCCAGCAGGAGGGACCGCTCGGGGGGCGGCTACACCTTC

clone_size: -
v_call: TRBV2
j_call: TRBJ2-5
d_call: TRBD1
cdr3_aa: CASSEAQTRTGGDF
cdr3_nt: TGTGCCAGCAGTGAAGCCCAGACCCGGACAGGGGGAGACTTC

clone_size: -
v_call: TRBV5-5
j_call: TRBJ1-6
d_call: TRBD1
cdr3_aa: CASSFSRQGGGSPLHF
cdr3_nt: TGTGCCAGCAGCTTTTCCCGACAGGGGGGAGGTTCACCCCTCCACTTT

clone_size: -
v_call: TRBV4-1
j_call: TRBJ1-5
d_call: -
cdr3_aa: CVSSQDRNQPQHF
cdr3_nt: TGCGTCAGCAGCCAAGACAGGAATCAGCCCCAGCATTTT

clone_size: -
v_call: TRBV18
j_call: TRBJ1-3
d_call: TRBD1
cdr3_aa: CASSPVSGGGNTIYF
cdr3_nt: TGTGCCAGCTCACCAGTCTCAGGGGGCGGAAACACCATATATTTT

clone_size: -
v_call: TRBV6-5
j_call: TRBJ2-5
d_call: -
cdr3_aa: CASSSRPRLVGETQYF
cdr3_nt: TGTGCCAGCAGTTCACGCCCCAGACTAGTCGGGGAGACCCAGTACTTC

clone_size: -
v_call: TRBV19
j_call: TRBJ1-2
d_call: -
cdr3_aa: CASKTGAGAVYGYTF
cdr3_nt: TGTGCCAGTAAGACGGGAGCTGGGGCCGTTTATGGCTACACCTTC

clone_size: few
v_call: TRBV27
j_call: TRBJ1-1
d_call: -
cdr3_aa: CASSFLGRYTEAFF
cdr3_nt: TGTGCCAGCAGTTTCCTCGGTCGCTACACTGAAGCTTTCTTT

clone_size: -
v_call: TRBV6-1
j_call: TRBJ1-4
d_call: -
cdr3_aa: CASSEAGGRSNEKLFF
cdr3_nt: TGTGCCAGCAGTGAAGCCGGGGGACGCTCTAATGAAAAACTGTTTTTT

clone_size: -
v_call: TRBV4-2
j_call: TRBJ2-7
d_call: -
cdr3_aa: CASSQGSGSYEQYF
cdr3_nt: TGTGCCAGCAGCCAAGGGTCAGGGTCCTACGAGCAGTACTTC

clone_size: -
v_call: TRBV18
j_call: TRBJ2-6
d_call: -
cdr3_aa: CASSPSSGANVLTF
cdr3_nt: TGTGCCAGCTCACCCAGCTCTGGGGCCAACGTCCTGACTTTC

clone_size: -
v_call: TRBV5-6
j_call: TRBJ2-5
d_call: -
cdr3_aa: CASSRGPGFRETQYF
cdr3_nt: TGTGCCAGCAGCCGCGGACCAGGGTTCCGAGAGACCCAGTACTTC